This entry lists 25 T cell receptor beta chains sequenced from one sample in a study of shared clonotypes between healthy human individuals. Assay: immunoSEQ multiplex PCR; the TCRdb copy retains only in-frame clones and omits some. The data hold about 1.5 million clones, with approximately 98% observed a single time. Sequenced: naive CD4+ T cells sorted from blood. As to subset: CD45RA+ positively selected. These receptor sequences come from a young man in good health.

In the case of this clone: In the same sample, other DNA sequences code for this CDR3. This rearrangement joins TRBV6-1 to TRBJ1-5; D gene ambiguous. V was pared by 8 bases and J by 0 bases, with 8 bases between. This CDR3 comprises 13 residues. The germline CDR1 and CDR2 sequences are MNHNS and SASEGT. The CDR3, as DNA: TGTGCCAGCGCCGGGGATAGCAATCAGCCCCAGCATTTT. Protein: CASAGDSNQPQHF.

The V call is TRBV15, the J call TRBJ1-5; D call uncertain. The V gene's germline CDR1 is LNHNV and CDR2 YYDKDF (reference sequence). Deletions cut 0 bases from V and 1 base from J, with 10 bases between. The CDR3 length is 16 residues. For the CDR3, the DNA is TGTGCCACCAGCAGAGATACCCCAGCGAGCAATCAGCCCCAGCATTTT. It specifies CATSRDTPASNQPQHF.

V is TRBV30 and J is TRBJ1-5; D remains unclear. Trimming took 2 bases from V and 1 from J, leaving 6 bases between them. The CDR3 sequence is 13 residues long. CDR1 GTSNPN and CDR2 SVGIG come from the germline V gene (reference sequence). The chain's CDR3 is CAWSQESNQPQHF. As DNA, the CDR3 is TGTGCCTGGAGTCAGGAAAGCAATCAGCCCCAGCATTTT.

This clone was observed once. The chain links TRBV18 to TRBJ2-7; the match to TRBD2 covers 14 bases. The J segment lost 1 base and the V segment lost 3 bases, leaving 17 bases of the junction unmatched. The CDR3 totals 21 residues. Germline V gene lookup returns CDR1 KGHSH and CDR2 LQKENI. The chain's CDR3 is CASSPNLGLAGGVWGSYEQYF. In nucleotides, the CDR3 is TGTGCCAGCTCACCCAACCTCGGACTAGCGGGAGGTGTTTGGGGTTCCTACGAGCAGTACTTC.

V is TRBV11-2 and J is TRBJ1-1; TRBD1 matches at 8 bases. The V and J ends lost 4 bases and 7 bases, in that order; junction bases with no gene match: 11. This CDR3 spans 15 amino acids. CDR1 is SGHAT and CDR2 is FQNNGV in the germline V gene. The CDR3 loop is CASSYLWDRSNEAFF. In DNA, the CDR3 is TGTGCCAGCAGCTACCTTTGGGACAGGAGCAATGAAGCTTTCTTT.

The chain couples TRBV2 to TRBJ2-2, with 8 positions matching TRBD2. The V segment lost 3 bases and the J segment 1 base; nucleotides outside the gene matches: 19. Germline V CDR1 and CDR2: SNHLY, FYNNEI. The CDR3 runs to 21 residues. This CDR3 reads CASSEEGFSGRGRVNTGELFF. CDR3 DNA: TGTGCCAGCAGTGAGGAAGGCTTCAGCGGGAGAGGCCGCGTGAACACCGGGGAGCTGTTTTTT.

V is TRBV6-1 and J is TRBJ1-2; perhaps TRBD1 as D (5 bases). With 6 bases removed from V and 4 bases from J, the gap between germline ends came to 15 bases. This CDR3 has 14 amino acids. Germline lookup yields CDR1 MNHNS and CDR2 SASEGT. In DNA form, the CDR3 reads TGTGCCAGCAGGGTCGGGGCAGATATCTATGGCTACACCTTC. It codes for CASRVGADIYGYTF.

The CDR3 nucleotides are TGCGCCAGCAGCCCCCGGTTAGGGGGGGTCGTAGGTGGGACCCAGTACTTC. Protein product: CASSPRLGGVVGGTQYF. This chain links TRBV4-3 with TRBJ2-5; D may be TRBD2 (7 bases). With 4 bases removed from V and 7 bases from J, the gap between germline ends came to 25 bases. Germline lookup yields CDR1 LGHNA and CDR2 YSLEER. The CDR3 consists of 17 residues.

CDR3 protein: CASSPGGTGGYEQYF. In DNA form, the CDR3 reads TGTGCCAGCAGTCCCGGGGGGACAGGGGGATACGAGCAGTACTTC. V and J are TRBV28 and TRBJ2-7; 11 bases are a match to TRBD1. The CDR3 spans 15 residues. Germline CDR1 MDHEN, CDR2 SYDVKM. Losses at the gene ends were 5 bases for V and 4 bases for J; bases not matched to a gene: 7. Variable domain in full (rest from reference TRBV28 and TRBJ2-7): DVKVTQSSRYLVKRTGEKVFLECVQDMDHENMFWYRQDPGLGLRLIYFSYDVKMKEKGDIPEGYSVSREKKERFSLILESASTNQTSMYLCASSPGGTGGYEQYFGPGTRLTVT.

V usage is TRBV10-1 and J usage is TRBJ2-7; 7 nucleotides align to TRBD2. The germline V gene encodes CDR1 WNHNN and CDR2 SYGVQD (reference sequence). There are 12 residues in the CDR3. The junction had 3 bases not matched to a gene; V was cut back by 8 bases and J by 2 bases. CDR3 protein: CASRGVPYEQYF. Here the CDR3 DNA reads TGCGCCAGCCGGGGGGTCCCCTACGAGCAGTACTTC.

The rearrangement joins TRBV7-9 to TRBJ2-5, with 9 bases that match TRBD1. The CDR3 contains 16 residues. CDR1 is SEHNR and CDR2 is FQNEAQ in the germline V gene (reference sequence). With 5 bases clipped from V and 5 bases from J, the junction kept 12 bases outside the gene matches. In nucleotides, the CDR3 is TGTGCCAGCAGCAACCCAAGGGACAGGGTTCGGGAGACCCAGTACTTC. It translates to CASSNPRDRVRETQYF.

The V call is TRBV5-6, the J call TRBJ1-4; no firm D call. The CDR3 runs to 13 residues. Germline CDR1 and CDR2: SGHDT and YYEEEE. The V end was cut by 0 bases, the J end by 3 bases, with 3 bases between. The CDR3 loop reads CASSLGPNEKLFF. The CDR3 region has the DNA TGTGCCAGCAGCTTGGGTCCTAATGAAAAACTGTTTTTT.

This chain connects TRBV11-2 to TRBJ2-7; possibly TRBD2 for D (5 bases). This CDR3 comprises 15 residues. Per germline, CDR1 SGHAT and CDR2 FQNNGV. Trimming stripped 5 bases from V and 2 bases from J, with 16 bases between. CDR3 bases: TGTGCCAGCAGCCCTAAGGGCGGGCCTACCTACGAGCAGTACTTC. Residues: CASSPKGGPTYEQYF. The full variable domain, completed using reference TRBV11-2 and TRBJ2-7, is EAGVAQSPRYKIIEKRQSVAFWCNPISGHATLYWYQQILGQGPKLLIQFQNNGVVDDSQLPKDRFSAERLKGVDSTLKIQPAKLEDSAVYLCASSPKGGPTYEQYFGPGTRLTVT.

The chain carries TRBV7-3 and TRBJ2-1, with TRBD2 matching 14 bases. Unmatched junction bases numbered 5, after V lost 4 bases and J lost 6 bases. The CDR3 is 16 residues long. In germline, CDR1 is SGHTA, CDR2 FQGTGA. This CDR3 is CASSSTSGRVINEQFF. The DNA for the CDR3 is TGTGCCAGCAGCTCGACTAGCGGGAGGGTCATCAATGAGCAGTTCTTC. The full variable domain, rest sourced from reference TRBV7-3 and TRBJ2-1, is GAGVSQTPSNKVTEKGKYVELRCDPISGHTALYWYRQSLGQGPEFLIYFQGTGAADDSGLPNDRFFAVRPEGSVSTLKIQRTERGDSAVYLCASSSTSGRVINEQFFGPGTRLTVL.

V and J are TRBV7-2 and TRBJ2-7; the match to TRBD2 covers 7 bases. The CDR3 has 14 residues. The V gene's germline CDR1 is SGHTA and CDR2 FQGNSA. Unmatched junction bases numbered 3, after V lost 3 bases and J lost 1 base. CDR3 protein: CASSFLAESYEQYF. The CDR3 DNA is TGTGCCAGCAGCTTCCTAGCGGAGTCCTACGAGCAGTACTTC. The whole variable domain, filled in from reference TRBV7-2 and TRBJ2-7, reads GAGVSQSPSNKVTEKGKDVELRCDPISGHTALYWYRQSLGQGLEFLIYFQGNSAPDKSGLPSDRFSAERTGGSVSTLTIQRTQQEDSAVYLCASSFLAESYEQYFGPGTRLTVT.

This clone was counted once. V is TRBV7-2 and J is TRBJ2-1; a weak D match, TRBD2 (6 bases). V lost 0 bases, J lost 14 bases, and 20 bases lay in between. The CDR3 consists of 15 residues. Looked up from germline, CDR1 is SGHTA and CDR2 is FQGNSA. Here the CDR3 DNA reads TGTGCCAGCAGCTTAGCGCTGGGACTGCATACGGGAAAGTTCTTC. The encoded protein is CASSLALGLHTGKFF.

A single count supports this clone. The gene calls are TRBV7-3 and TRBJ2-7; TRBD2 agrees at 10 bases. The trim removed 6 bases at V and 7 bases at J, leaving 12 bases unmatched. This CDR3 is built from 15 residues. CDR1 is SGHTA, CDR2 FQGTGA, per germline. Here the CDR3 DNA reads TGTGCCAGCAGTCAAGGACTAGCGGAAGCGGAAGAGCAGTACTTC. Its translation is CASSQGLAEAEEQYF. The variable domain in full, with the rest retrieved from reference TRBV7-3 and TRBJ2-7, is GAGVSQTPSNKVTEKGKYVELRCDPISGHTALYWYRQSLGQGPEFLIYFQGTGAADDSGLPNDRFFAVRPEGSVSTLKIQRTERGDSAVYLCASSQGLAEAEEQYFGPGTRLTVT.

This chain uses TRBV7-6 with TRBJ2-1, with TRBD2 identical over 15 bases. The V and J ends lost 1 base and 9 bases, in that order; junction bases with no gene match: 4. Germline V gives CDR1 SGHVS, CDR2 FNYEAQ. The CDR3 spans 16 residues. CDR3 in amino acids: CASSLGPGLAGGEQFF. The CDR3, as DNA: TGTGCCAGCAGCTTAGGGCCGGGACTAGCGGGAGGTGAGCAGTTCTTC.

The gene calls are TRBV27 and TRBJ2-5; D gene uncertain. The CDR3 runs to 14 residues. Germline V gene data show CDR1 as MNHEY and CDR2 as SMNVEV (reference sequence). V lost 5 bases and J 7 bases, leaving 17 bases between the germline ends. CDR3 sequence (DNA): TGTGCCAGCAGTCCAAGGAATACTGTCGGGACCCAGTACTTC. Its translation is CASSPRNTVGTQYF.

The chain carries TRBV6-5 and TRBJ1-5; D remains ambiguous. CDR1 and CDR2 (germline): MNHEY, SVGAGI. Trimming shortened V by 6 bases and J by 0 bases, and 12 bases separated the two germline ends. This CDR3 is built from 15 residues. Written as DNA, the CDR3 is TGTGCCAGCAGACCCGGACGGTATAGCAATCAGCCCCAGCATTTT. This gives the protein CASRPGRYSNQPQHF.

The chain carries TRBV19 and TRBJ2-1; no firm D call. The V and J ends lost 6 bases and 5 bases respectively, with 14 bases between them. The length of the CDR3 is 14 residues. In germline, CDR1 is LNHDA, CDR2 SQIVND (reference sequence). CDR3 in DNA: TGTGCCAGTAGGAACCAGGAAAGAAACAATGAGCAGTTCTTC. The encoded protein is CASRNQERNNEQFF. The full variable domain, in which reference TRBV19 and TRBJ2-1 provide the parts outside the CDR3, is DGGITQSPKYLFRKEGQNVTLSCEQNLNHDAMYWYRQDPGQGLRLIYYSQIVNDFQKGDIAEGYSVSREKKESFPLTVTSAQKNPTAFYLCASRNQERNNEQFFGPGTRLTVL.

The genes are TRBV5-1 and TRBJ1-1; possibly TRBD1 for D (6 bases). The germline CDR1 and CDR2 sequences are SGHRS and YFSETQ. Between the trimmed V and J ends, which lost 4 bases and 7 bases, there was a span of 17 bases. The CDR3 sequence is 14 residues long. For the CDR3, the DNA is TGCGCCAGCAGCGGGAGCTTGGGGGCTGATGAAGCTTTCTTT. Translating gives CASSGSLGADEAFF.

The chain joins TRBV5-6 to TRBJ2-3, with 9 bases matching TRBD2. V was clipped by 4 bases and J by 4 bases; unmatched bases: 16. CDR3 length: 18 amino acids. The germline V gene encodes CDR1 SGHDT and CDR2 YYEEEE. The CDR3 here is CASSPQGRREGIADTQYF. CDR3 sequence (DNA): TGTGCCAGCAGCCCACAGGGGCGGCGGGAGGGTATTGCAGATACGCAGTATTTT. Together with reference TRBV5-6 and TRBJ2-3, the CDR3 gives the full variable domain: DAGVTQSPTHLIKTRGQQVTLRCSPKSGHDTVSWYQQALGQGPQFIFQYYEEEERQRGNFPDRFSGHQFPNYSSELNVNALLLGDSALYLCASSPQGRREGIADTQYFGPGTRLTVL.

The rearrangement uses TRBV19 and TRBJ2-2; maybe TRBD2 (7 bases). V was cut by 3 bases and J by 3 bases, with 14 bases left in between. CDR3 length: 16 residues. Germline assignment: CDR1 LNHDA and CDR2 SQIVND (reference sequence). The CDR3, as DNA: TGTGCCAGTAGTATTCAGATCGGGGGGCACACCGGGGAGCTGTTTTTT. Translation gives CASSIQIGGHTGELFF.

This rearrangement joins TRBV11-2 to TRBJ1-1, with a possible D match to TRBD1 (5 bases). The length of the CDR3 is 16 residues. Trimming took 3 bases from V and 4 from J, leaving 18 bases between them. Germline assignment: CDR1 SGHAT and CDR2 FQNNGV. The CDR3 DNA reads TGTGCCAGCAGCTTTTTCCAACCAGGGTATGGCACTGAAGCTTTCTTT. This encodes CASSFFQPGYGTEAFF.